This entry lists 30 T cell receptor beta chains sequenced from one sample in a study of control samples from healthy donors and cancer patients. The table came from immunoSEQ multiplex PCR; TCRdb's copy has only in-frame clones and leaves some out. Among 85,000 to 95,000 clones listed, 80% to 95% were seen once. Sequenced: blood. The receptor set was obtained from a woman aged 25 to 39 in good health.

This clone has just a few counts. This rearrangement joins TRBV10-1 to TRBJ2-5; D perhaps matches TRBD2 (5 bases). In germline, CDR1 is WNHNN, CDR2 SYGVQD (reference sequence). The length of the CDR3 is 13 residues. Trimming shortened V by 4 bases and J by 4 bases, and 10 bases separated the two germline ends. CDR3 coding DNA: TGCGCCAGCAGTGGAGGGATCCGAGAGACCCAGTACTTC. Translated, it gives CASSGGIRETQYF.

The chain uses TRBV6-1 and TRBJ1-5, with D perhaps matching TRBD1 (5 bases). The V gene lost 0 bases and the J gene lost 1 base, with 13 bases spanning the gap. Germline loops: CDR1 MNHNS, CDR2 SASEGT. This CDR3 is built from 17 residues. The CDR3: CASSEAGRGRSNQPQHF. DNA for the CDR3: TGTGCCAGCAGTGAAGCTGGGAGGGGTCGAAGCAATCAGCCCCAGCATTTT.

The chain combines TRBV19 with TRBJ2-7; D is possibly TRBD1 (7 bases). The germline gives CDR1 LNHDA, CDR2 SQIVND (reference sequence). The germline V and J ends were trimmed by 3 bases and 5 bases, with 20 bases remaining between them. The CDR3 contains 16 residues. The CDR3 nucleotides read TGTGCCAGTAGTATCAGGGGGGTCGCCATGAAAAACGAGCAGTACTTC. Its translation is CASSIRGVAMKNEQYF.

CDR3 DNA: TGTGCCAGCAGCCAAGTCACCGGAGAAGCTTTCTTT. Protein product: CASSQVTGEAFF. The chain recombines TRBV3-1 (or the pseudogene TRBV3-2) with TRBJ1-1; the D is unclear. Germline values: CDR1 LGHDT, CDR2 YNNKEL (reference sequence). The CDR3 runs 12 residues. V shed 1 base and J shed 8 bases, with 8 bases lying between them.

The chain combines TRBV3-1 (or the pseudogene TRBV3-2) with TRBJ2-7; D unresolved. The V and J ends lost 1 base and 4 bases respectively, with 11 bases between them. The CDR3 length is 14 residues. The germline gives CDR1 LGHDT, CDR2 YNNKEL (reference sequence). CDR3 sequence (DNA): TGTGCCAGCAGCCAAGTCGTACCCCCTTACGAGCAGTACTTC. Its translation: CASSQVVPPYEQYF.

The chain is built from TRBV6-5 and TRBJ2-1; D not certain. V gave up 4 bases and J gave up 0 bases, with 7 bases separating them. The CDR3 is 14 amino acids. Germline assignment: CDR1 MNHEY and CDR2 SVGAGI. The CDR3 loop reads CASSSRRSYNEQFF. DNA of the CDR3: TGTGCCAGCAGTTCGCGACGCTCCTACAATGAGCAGTTCTTC.

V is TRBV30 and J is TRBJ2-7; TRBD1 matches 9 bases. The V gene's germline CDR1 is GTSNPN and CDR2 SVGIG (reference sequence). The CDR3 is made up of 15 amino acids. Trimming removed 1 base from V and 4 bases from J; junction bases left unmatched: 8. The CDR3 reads CAWSATGTGRYEQYF. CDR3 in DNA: TGTGCCTGGAGTGCAACCGGGACAGGGAGGTACGAGCAGTACTTC.

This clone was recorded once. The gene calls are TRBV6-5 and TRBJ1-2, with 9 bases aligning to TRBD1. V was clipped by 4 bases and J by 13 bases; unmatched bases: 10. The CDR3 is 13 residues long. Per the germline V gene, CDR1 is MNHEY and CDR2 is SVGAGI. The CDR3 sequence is CASSSGQGGKSTF. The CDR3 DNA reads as TGTGCCAGCAGTTCGGGACAGGGAGGGAAGTCCACCTTC.

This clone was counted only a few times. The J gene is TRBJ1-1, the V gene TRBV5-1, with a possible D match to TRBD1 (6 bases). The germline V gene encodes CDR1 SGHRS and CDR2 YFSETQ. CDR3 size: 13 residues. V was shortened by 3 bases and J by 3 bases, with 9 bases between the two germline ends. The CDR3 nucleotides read TGCGCCAGCAGCTCCCCAGGGGACACTGAAGCTTTCTTT. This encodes CASSSPGDTEAFF.

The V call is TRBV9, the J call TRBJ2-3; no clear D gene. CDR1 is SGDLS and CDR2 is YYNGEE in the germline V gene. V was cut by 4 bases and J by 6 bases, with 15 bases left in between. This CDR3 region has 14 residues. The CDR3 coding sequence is TGTGCCAGCAGCCTCCCGGGTGCAGGCGATACGCAGTATTTT. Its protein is CASSLPGAGDTQYF.

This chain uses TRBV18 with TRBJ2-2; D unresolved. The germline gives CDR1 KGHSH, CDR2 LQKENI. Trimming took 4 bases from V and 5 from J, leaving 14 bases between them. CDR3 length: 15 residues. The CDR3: CASSLQTLSTGELFF. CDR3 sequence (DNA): TGTGCCAGCTCACTTCAGACTCTATCAACCGGGGAGCTGTTTTTT.

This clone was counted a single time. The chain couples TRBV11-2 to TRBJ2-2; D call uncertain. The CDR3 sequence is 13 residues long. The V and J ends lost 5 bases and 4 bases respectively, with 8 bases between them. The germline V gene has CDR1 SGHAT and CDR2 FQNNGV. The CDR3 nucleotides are TGTGCCAGCAGCCGATTCCGCACCGGGGAGCTGTTTTTT. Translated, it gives CASSRFRTGELFF.

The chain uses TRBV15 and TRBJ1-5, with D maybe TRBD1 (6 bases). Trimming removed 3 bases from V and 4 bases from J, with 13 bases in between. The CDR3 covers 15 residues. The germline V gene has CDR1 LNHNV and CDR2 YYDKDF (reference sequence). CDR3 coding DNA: TGTGCCACCAGCAGGCTGACAGGCGTTAATCAGCCCCAGCATTTT. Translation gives CATSRLTGVNQPQHF.

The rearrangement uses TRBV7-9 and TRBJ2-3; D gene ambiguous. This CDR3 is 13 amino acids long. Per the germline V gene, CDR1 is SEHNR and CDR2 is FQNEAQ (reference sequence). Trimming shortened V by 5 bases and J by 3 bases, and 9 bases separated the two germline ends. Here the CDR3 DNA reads TGTGCCAGCAGCCCCAATCCGACAGATACGCAGTATTTT. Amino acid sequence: CASSPNPTDTQYF. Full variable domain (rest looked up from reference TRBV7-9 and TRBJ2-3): DTGVSQNPRHKITKRGQNVTFRCDPISEHNRLYWYRQTLGQGPEFLTYFQNEAQLEKSRLLSDRFSAERPKGSFSTLEIQRTEQGDSAMYLCASSPNPTDTQYFGPGTRLTVL.

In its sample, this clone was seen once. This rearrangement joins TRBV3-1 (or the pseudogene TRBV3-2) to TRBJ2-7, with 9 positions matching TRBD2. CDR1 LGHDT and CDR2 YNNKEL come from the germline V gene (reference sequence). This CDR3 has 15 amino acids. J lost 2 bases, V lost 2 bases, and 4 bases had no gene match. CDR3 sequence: CASSQTAGGTYEQYF. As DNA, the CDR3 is TGTGCCAGCAGCCAAACAGCGGGGGGAACCTACGAGCAGTACTTC.

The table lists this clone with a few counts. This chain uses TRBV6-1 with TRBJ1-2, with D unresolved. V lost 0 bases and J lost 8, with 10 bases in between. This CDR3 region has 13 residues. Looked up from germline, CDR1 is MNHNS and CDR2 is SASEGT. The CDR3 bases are TGTGCCAGCAGTGAAGCCGAGAGACAAGGCTACACCTTC. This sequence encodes CASSEAERQGYTF.

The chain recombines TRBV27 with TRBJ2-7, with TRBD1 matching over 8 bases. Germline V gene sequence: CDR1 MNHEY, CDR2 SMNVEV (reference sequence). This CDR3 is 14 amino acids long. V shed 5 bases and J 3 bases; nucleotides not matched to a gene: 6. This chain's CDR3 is CASSVRDRYYEQYF. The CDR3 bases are TGTGCCAGCAGTGTCCGGGACAGGTACTACGAGCAGTACTTC.

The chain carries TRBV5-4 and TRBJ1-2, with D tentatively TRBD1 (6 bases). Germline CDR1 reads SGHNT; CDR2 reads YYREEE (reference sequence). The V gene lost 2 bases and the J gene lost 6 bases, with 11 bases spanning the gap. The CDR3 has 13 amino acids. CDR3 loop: CASSFQGRDGYTF. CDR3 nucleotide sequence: TGTGCCAGCAGCTTCCAGGGGCGGGATGGCTACACCTTC.

For the CDR3, the DNA is TGTGCCAGCAGCTTAGCATTGGGGCAGGGGGGCGACACCGGGGAGCTGTTTTTT. Its protein is CASSLALGQGGDTGELFF. This chain connects TRBV7-8 to TRBJ2-2; possible D gene TRBD1, 7 bases. CDR1 is SGHVS, CDR2 FQNEAQ, per germline. The CDR3 is made up of 18 amino acids. The V end lost 0 bases, the J end lost 3 bases, and 17 bases lay between the germline ends.

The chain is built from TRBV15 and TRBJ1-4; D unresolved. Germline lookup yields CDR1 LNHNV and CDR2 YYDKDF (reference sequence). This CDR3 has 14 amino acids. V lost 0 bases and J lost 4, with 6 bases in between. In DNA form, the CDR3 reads TGTGCCACCAGCAGAGATGTGGGTAATGAAAAACTGTTTTTT. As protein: CATSRDVGNEKLFF.

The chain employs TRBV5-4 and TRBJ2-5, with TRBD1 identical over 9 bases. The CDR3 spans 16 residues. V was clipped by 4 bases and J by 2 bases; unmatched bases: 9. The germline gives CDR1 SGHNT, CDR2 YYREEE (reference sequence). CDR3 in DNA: TGTGCCAGCAGCCCCAGACAGGGGGTGGGTCAAGAGACCCAGTACTTC. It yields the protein CASSPRQGVGQETQYF. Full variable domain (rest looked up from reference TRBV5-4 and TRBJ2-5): ETGVTQSPTHLIKTRGQQVTLRCSSQSGHNTVSWYQQALGQGPQFIFQYYREEENGRGNFPPRFSGLQFPNYSSELNVNALELDDSALYLCASSPRQGVGQETQYFGPGTRLLVL.

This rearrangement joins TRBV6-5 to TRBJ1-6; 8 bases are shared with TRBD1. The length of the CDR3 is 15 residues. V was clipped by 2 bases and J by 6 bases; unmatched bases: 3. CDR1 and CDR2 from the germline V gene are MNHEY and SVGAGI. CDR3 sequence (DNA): TGTGCCAGCAGTTACAACAGGGGGAGTAATTCACCCCTCCACTTT. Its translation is CASSYNRGSNSPLHF.

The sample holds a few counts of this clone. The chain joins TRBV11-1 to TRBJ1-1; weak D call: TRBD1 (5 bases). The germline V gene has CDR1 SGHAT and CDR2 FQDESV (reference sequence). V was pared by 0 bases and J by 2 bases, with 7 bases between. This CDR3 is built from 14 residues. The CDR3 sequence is CASSLAGGNTEAFF. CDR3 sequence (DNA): TGTGCCAGCAGCTTAGCGGGGGGAAACACTGAAGCTTTCTTT.

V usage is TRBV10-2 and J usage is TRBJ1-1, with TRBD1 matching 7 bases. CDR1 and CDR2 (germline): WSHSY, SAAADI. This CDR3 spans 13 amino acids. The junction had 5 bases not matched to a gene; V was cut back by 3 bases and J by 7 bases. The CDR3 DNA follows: TGCGCCAGCAGTGAACTGGCAGGGGGTGAAGCTTTCTTT. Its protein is CASSELAGGEAFF.

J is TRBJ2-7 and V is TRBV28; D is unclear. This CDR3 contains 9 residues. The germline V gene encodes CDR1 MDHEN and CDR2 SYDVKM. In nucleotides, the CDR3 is TGTGCCAGCAGTTTATGCATAGGTGTA. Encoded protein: CASSLCIGV.

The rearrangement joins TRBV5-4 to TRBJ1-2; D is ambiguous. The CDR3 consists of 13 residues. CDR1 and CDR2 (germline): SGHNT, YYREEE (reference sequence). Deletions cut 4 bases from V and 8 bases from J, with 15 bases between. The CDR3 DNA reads TGTGCCAGCAGCCGTACTAGGTTTTCCGGCTACACCTTC. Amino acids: CASSRTRFSGYTF.

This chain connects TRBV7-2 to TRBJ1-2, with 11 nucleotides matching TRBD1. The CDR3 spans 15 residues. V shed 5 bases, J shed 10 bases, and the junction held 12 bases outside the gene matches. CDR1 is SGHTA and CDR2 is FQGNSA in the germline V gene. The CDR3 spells CASSPIGTGGGAYTF. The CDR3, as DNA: TGTGCCAGCAGCCCGATCGGGACAGGGGGTGGGGCCTACACCTTC.

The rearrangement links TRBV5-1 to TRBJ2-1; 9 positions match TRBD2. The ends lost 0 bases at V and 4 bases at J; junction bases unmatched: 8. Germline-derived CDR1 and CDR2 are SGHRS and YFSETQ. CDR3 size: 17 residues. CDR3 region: CASSLGSSGSVYNEQFF. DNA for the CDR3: TGCGCCAGCAGCTTGGGGAGTAGCGGGAGTGTGTACAATGAGCAGTTCTTC.

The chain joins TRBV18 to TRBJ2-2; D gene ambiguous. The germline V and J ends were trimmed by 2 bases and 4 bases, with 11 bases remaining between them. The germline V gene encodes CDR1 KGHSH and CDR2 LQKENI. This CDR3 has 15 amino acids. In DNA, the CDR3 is TGTGCCAGCTCACCAACGGTCAAGGGCACCGGGGAGCTGTTTTTT. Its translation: CASSPTVKGTGELFF.

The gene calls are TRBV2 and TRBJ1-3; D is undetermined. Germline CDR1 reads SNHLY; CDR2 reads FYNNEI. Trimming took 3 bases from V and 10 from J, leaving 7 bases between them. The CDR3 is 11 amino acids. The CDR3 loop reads CASSEYATIYF. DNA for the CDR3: TGTGCCAGCAGTGAGTACGCGACCATATATTTT.